Detailed here is one T cell receptor beta chain. No antigen is known for it. This sample stems from a study of siplizumab effects on memory and regulatory T cells. Findings and caveats of the study: Proliferating siplizumab-culture Tregs lacked confirmation of suppressive function.

The ends were cut back, 5 bases at V and 0 bases at J, with 12 bases in the middle. The CDR3 totals 15 residues. Profiled with immunoSEQ multiplex PCR; TCRdb holds only in-frame clones, not every one. This table has fewer than 110,000 clones, about 93% appearing once. The chain combines TRBV5-3 with TRBJ2-1; maybe TRBD2 (5 bases). TRBV5-3 is known as an ORF, though its function is uncertain. The TCR was taken from a human donor in good health. The material sequenced was non-Treg CD4+ T cells sorted from blood. The CDR3 nucleotides read TGTGCCAGAAGTTTAGCGCCTAGCTCCTACAATGAGCAGTTCTTC. This sequence encodes CARSLAPSSYNEQFF.